The rows below give T cell receptor beta chains drawn from one sample of a study of blood T cell repertoires in COVID-19. Only in-frame clones appear in the TCRdb table, and some are missing; sequencing was by immunoSEQ multiplex PCR. The sample lists about 160,000 clones, about 86% seen once, with about 4% in the top ten. Sequences were obtained from PBMCs or T cells enriched from blood (not recorded which). These receptors all come from a woman aged 50 to 65 in a cohort exposed to, infected with or recovered from COVID-19 (not recorded which). Each CDR3 is given with its conserved first and last residue. The D gene is left open where the match is weak. For some rows the clone size is stated as once, few or many, or as a class when expanded; others skip it.

clone size	D gene	J gene	V gene	CDR3 length	CDR3 DNA	CDR3 protein
NA	TRBD1	TRBJ1-6	TRBV19	15	TGTGCCAGTAGTGCCACAGGGGCTCTTAATTCACCCCTCCACTTT	CASSATGALNSPLHF
NA	NA	TRBJ1-4	TRBV7-6	13	TGTGCCAGCACCAAAACCAGGAATGAAAAACTGTTTTTT	CASTKTRNEKLFF
NA	NA	TRBJ1-4	TRBV7-7	15	TGTGCTAGCAGCTTATCGAGGCAGAATAATGAAAAACTGTTTTTT	CASSLSRQNNEKLFF
once	NA	TRBJ1-4	TRBV27	14	TGTGCCAGCACTTCCTCTCAGGAGGGGGAAAAACTGTTTTTT	CASTSSQEGEKLFF
NA	NA	TRBJ2-7	TRBV7-2	18	TGTGCCAGCAGCCAAACGACAGCGAATGCCCAAAGCTCCTACGAGCAGTACTTC	CASSQTTANAQSSYEQYF
NA	NA	TRBJ1-2	TRBV7-3	15	TGTGCCAGCAGCTTAACGGCGGAGGGACGCTATGGCTACACCTTC	CASSLTAEGRYGYTF
NA	NA	TRBJ2-5	TRBV5-6	14	TGTGCCAGCAGCTTCACAGGGTCGGGGGAGACCCAGTACTTC	CASSFTGSGETQYF
NA	NA	TRBJ1-1	TRBV30	13	TGTGCCTGGAGTGTTAGGGGGGGGACTGAAGCTTTCTTT	CAWSVRGGTEAFF
once	TRBD2	TRBJ2-3	TRBV3-1/TRBV3-2	18	TGTGCCAGCAGTCGCCGGGGCGGGGGGGCCGTGAAGACAGATACGCAGTATTTT	CASSRRGGGAVKTDTQYF
NA	TRBD1	TRBJ2-2	TRBV14	14	TGTGCCAGCAGCCTCTGGACAGGGTCCGGGGAGCTGTTTTTT	CASSLWTGSGELFF
NA	TRBD1	TRBJ1-5	TRBV7-9	14	TGTGCCAGCAGCTCCGACAGGGGGCTTCAGCCCCAGCATTTT	CASSSDRGLQPQHF
NA	NA	TRBJ1-5	TRBV4-1	13	TGCGCCAGCAGCCAAGATCGGGTGAAGCCCCAGCATTTT	CASSQDRVKPQHF
NA	TRBD2	TRBJ2-7	TRBV5-8	17	TGTGCCAGCAGATTCGGAAGCGGTGGCGGGGGGGGATACGAGCAGTACTTC	CASRFGSGGGGGYEQYF
once	NA	TRBJ2-3	TRBV27	15	TGTGCCAGCGCCCGGACTGCCGGGTCCACAGATACGCAGTATTTT	CASARTAGSTDTQYF
NA	TRBD1	TRBJ1-4	TRBV7-8	18	TGTGCCAGCAGGGATCCCCCGCTGAGAGGGGGCGGGGATGAAAAACTGTTTTTT	CASRDPPLRGGGDEKLFF
once	NA	TRBJ1-1	TRBV12-3/TRBV12-4	13	TGTGCCACCCCCTCGGACAGAAACACTGAAGCTTTCTTT	CATPSDRNTEAFF
NA	NA	TRBJ1-1	TRBV5-4	14	TGTGCCAGCAGCTTAGTTACAGAGAACACTGAAGCTTTCTTT	CASSLVTENTEAFF
once	TRBD1	TRBJ1-2	TRBV6-5	15	TGTGCCAGCAGTTACTCGCCCGGGACAGCCTATGGCTACACCTTC	CASSYSPGTAYGYTF
NA	NA	TRBJ1-6	TRBV19	14	TGTGCCAGTAGCTCAGGACAACTCGGTTCACCCCTCCACTTT	CASSSGQLGSPLHF
NA	NA	TRBJ2-2	TRBV7-2	16	TGTGCCAGCAGGCAAAGGGGGGGGATCAACACCGGGGAGCTGTTTTTT	CASRQRGGINTGELFF
once	NA	TRBJ2-5	TRBV2	12	TGTGCCAGCAGACGAGGACAAGAGACCCAGTACTTC	CASRRGQETQYF
NA	NA	TRBJ2-2	TRBV18	16	TGTGCCAGCTCACCACAGGGTGGAGGGAACACCGGGGAGCTGTTTTTT	CASSPQGGGNTGELFF
NA	TRBD1	TRBJ1-4	TRBV2	16	TGTGCCAGCAGTCAATATCGGACAGGCTCTAATGAAAAACTGTTTTTT	CASSQYRTGSNEKLFF
NA	TRBD2	TRBJ2-1	TRBV7-9	16	TGTGCCAGCAGCTTAGCGCTATCGGGGGGGCCCGGTGAGCAGTTCTTC	CASSLALSGGPGEQFF
once	TRBD2	TRBJ2-1	TRBV9	15	TGTGCCAGCAGCGCCTCCGGGACTAGTAGCCGTGAGCAGTTCTTC	CASSASGTSSREQFF
NA	TRBD1	TRBJ2-1	TRBV28	15	TGTGCCAGCAGATACGGACAGGGGGACCTAAATGAGCAGTTCTTC	CASRYGQGDLNEQFF
NA	TRBD2	TRBJ2-1	TRBV5-1	15	TGCGCCAGCACGCCCGGGACTAGCGGGTCGAATGAGCAGTTCTTC	CASTPGTSGSNEQFF
NA	NA	TRBJ1-3	TRBV28	14	TGTGCCAGCGGTAGTGGGAGCTCTGGAAACACCATATATTTT	CASGSGSSGNTIYF
NA	TRBD1	TRBJ1-2	TRBV19	15	TGTGCCAGTAGACCCCCAGGGGGACAGGGGTTTGGCTACACCTTC	CASRPPGGQGFGYTF
NA	NA	TRBJ2-1	TRBV19	15	TGTGCCAGTAGTTACCCTAGAAACTCCTACAATGAGCAGTTCTTC	CASSYPRNSYNEQFF
NA	TRBD1	TRBJ1-2	TRBV29-1	12	TGCAGCGCTCGACAGGGTAGCCAGGGCTACACCTTC	CSARQGSQGYTF
NA	NA	TRBJ1-5	TRBV28	14	TGTGCCAGCAGTTTGTCCCAGGGGCGACAGCCCCAGCATTTT	CASSLSQGRQPQHF
NA	NA	TRBJ1-5	TRBV7-2	13	TGTGCCAGCAGCTTAAGCAACAATCAGCCCCAGCATTTT	CASSLSNNQPQHF
NA	NA	TRBJ2-3	TRBV29-1	12	TGCAGCGTCCGGACAGACACAGATACGCAGTATTTT	CSVRTDTDTQYF
NA	NA	TRBJ2-2	TRBV18	16	TGTGCCAGCTCACCACTGCGAGGCGCGAACACCGGGGAGCTGTTTTTT	CASSPLRGANTGELFF
NA	NA	TRBJ2-2	TRBV19	16	TGTGCCAGTAGTATTGGCGGGGGCCTAACCTCCGGGGAGCTGTTTTTT	CASSIGGGLTSGELFF
NA	NA	TRBJ2-1	TRBV30	12	TGTGCCTGGAGTTCAGTCTTCAATGAGCAGTTCTTC	CAWSSVFNEQFF
NA	NA	TRBJ1-4	TRBV6-6	16	TGTGCCAGCAGTTACTCGATTGGAGGAGGGGATGAAAAACTGTTTTTT	CASSYSIGGGDEKLFF
NA	NA	TRBJ2-1	TRBV5-6	14	TGTGCCAGCAGCTTGGTAGCAACTTACAATGAGCAGTTCTTC	CASSLVATYNEQFF
NA	NA	TRBJ1-2	TRBV11-1	15	TGTGCCAGCAGCTTAGACGGACAGAGGTTCTATGGCTACACCTTC	CASSLDGQRFYGYTF
once	NA	TRBJ2-7	TRBV2	13	TGTGCCAGCAGTGAAGTGACAGGCTACGAGCAGTACTTC	CASSEVTGYEQYF
NA	NA	TRBJ1-2	TRBV9	13	TGTGCCAGCAGTAAACAACAGGGTGTTGGCTACACCTTC	CASSKQQGVGYTF
once	TRBD2	TRBJ2-1	TRBV12-5	17	TGTGCTAGTGGTCCCTTGTGGGCAGCGGGAGGGAAAAATGAGCAGTTCTTC	CASGPLWAAGGKNEQFF
NA	NA	TRBJ1-6	TRBV5-1	13	TGCGCCAGCAGCTTGGGTCAGGGGTCACCCCTCCACTTT	CASSLGQGSPLHF
NA	TRBD2	TRBJ2-3	TRBV3-1/TRBV3-2	16	TGTGCCAGCAGCCGAAGCGGGGGGGCCCGTCGAGATACGCAGTATTTT	CASSRSGGARRDTQYF
NA	NA	TRBJ1-5	TRBV15	14	TGTGCCACCAGCCCTGGGGGGGGTTATCAGCCCCAGCATTTT	CATSPGGGYQPQHF
NA	NA	TRBJ1-2	TRBV5-6	13	TGTGCCAGCACGAATGGGGAGGACTATGGCTACACCTTC	CASTNGEDYGYTF
NA	NA	TRBJ1-4	TRBV9	14	TGTGCCAGCAGCGCACAGGGACCCGGTGAAAAACTGTTTTTT	CASSAQGPGEKLFF
NA	TRBD1	TRBJ1-1	TRBV28	11	TGTGCCAGCCCTAGGGGGCGAGGGGCTTTCTTT	CASPRGRGAFF
NA	NA	TRBJ1-2	TRBV5-3	14	TGTGCCAGAAGCTTGGCGACAGGACGCTATGGCTACACCTTC	CARSLATGRYGYTF
once	NA	TRBJ2-3	TRBV7-2	15	TGTGCCAGCAGCTTAGAGAGGGCCATGGCAGATACGCAGTATTTT	CASSLERAMADTQYF
NA	TRBD1	TRBJ2-7	TRBV19	15	TGTGCCAGTAGTCAAAGACAGGGGGCTTCCTACGAGCAGTACTTC	CASSQRQGASYEQYF
NA	NA	TRBJ1-2	TRBV19	14	TGTGCCAGTAGGCAGGGACAAGCTAACTATGGCTACACCTTC	CASRQGQANYGYTF
NA	NA	TRBJ2-3	TRBV29-1	13	TGCAGCGTTGTGAGGGACTCCACAGATACGCAGTATTTT	CSVVRDSTDTQYF
NA	NA	TRBJ2-1	TRBV6-5	14	TGTGCCAGCATCGCTAGCCCCAATCTGTATGAGCAGTTCTTC	CASIASPNLYEQFF
NA	NA	TRBJ2-2	TRBV19	18	TGTGCCAGTAGTATAGAACCCCGGGGTAGCGGCTACACCGGGGAGCTGTTTTTT	CASSIEPRGSGYTGELFF
NA	TRBD1	TRBJ2-1	TRBV3-1/TRBV3-2	13	TGTGCCAGCAGCCAAGGGGTGGGACAGGGAAAGTTCTTC	CASSQGVGQGKFF